This TCR beta chain was retrieved from a study of T cell repertoires in cytomegalovirus infection. Study-wide background: Public TCR beta signatures were indicative of both CMV infection and a matching HLA type.

Overall study results and limits: Dominating the ex vivo response were HLA-C-restricted CMV-specific TCR beta clonotypes. People with CMV and the relevant HLA were identified by cumulative public TCR beta family frequency.

Many counts were recorded for this clonotype. Antigen unknown. The CDR3 length is 16 residues. The junction had 7 bases not matched to a gene; V was cut back by 5 bases and J by 5 bases. The germline V gene encodes CDR1 SGHTA and CDR2 FQGNSA. TCRdb processed the reads anew with MiXCR; each CDR3 protein has one entry. The sample carries about 740,000 distinct CDR3 sequences, under 40% recorded once. The sequence derives from a human donor in good health (CMV status not recorded). Some clones in this sample may be carry-over from other donors' samples. The chain links TRBV7-2 to TRBJ2-1; 12 positions match TRBD2. Sequencing used PBMCs. In DNA, the CDR3 is TGTGCCAGCAGCCCCGATACTAGCGGGAGGAACAATGAGCAGTTCTTC. It translates to CASSPDTSGRNNEQFF.